Described below is a single TCR beta chain sequence and its context. V was pared by 7 bases and J by 1 base, with 13 bases between. The length of the CDR3 is 13 residues. Germline V gene lookup returns CDR1 SQVTM and CDR2 ANQGSEA. These data come from a study of T cell responses to AZD1222 COVID-19 vaccine. Only in-frame clones appear in the TCRdb table, and some are missing; sequencing was by immunoSEQ multiplex PCR. The sample consists of 150,000 to 200,000 clones, around nine tenths of them appearing once. Sequences were derived from peripheral blood, sampled 28 days after the second AZD1222 dose. This clonotype was obtained from an adult who received the AZD1222 COVID-19 vaccine. This chain links TRBV29-1 with TRBJ1-1; unclear D gene. CDR3 sequence (DNA): TGCAGCGCCTCAGGACTGAGGAACACTGAAGCTTTCTTT. It translates to CSASGLRNTEAFF. The whole variable domain, remainder taken from reference TRBV29-1 and TRBJ1-1, is SAVISQKPSRDICQRGTSLTIQCQVDSQVTMMFWYRQQPGQSLTLIATANQGSEATYESGFVIDKFPISRPNLTFSTLTVSNMSPEDSSIYLCSASGLRNTEAFFGQGTRLTVV.